These 2 T cell receptor beta chains share one sample of origin, sequenced in a study of cytomegalovirus exposure and HLA in healthy donors (dated by TCRdb to 2015 to 2018). Libraries came from the immunoSEQ multiplex PCR assay. For the multiplex PCR, a mixture combining 60 forward primers for TCR Vbeta segments and 13 reverse primers for TCR Jbeta segments was used. TCRdb retrieved this table from immuneACCESS and kept in-frame rearrangements only. Not all clones are present; in checked studies, unresolved V genes account for under half, and no reason is known for the remainder. In all, the sample holds roughly 130,000 clones, and over 65% of those were seen once. The top ten hold about 8% of the sample. Sequenced sample: PBMCs. These receptors were taken from a woman between 40 and 50 years old in good health and CMV-seropositive.

The chain carries TRBV30 and TRBJ1-2; D unclear. V lost 0 bases and J lost 10, with 12 bases in between. The CDR3 extends over 12 amino acids. The germline CDR1 and CDR2 sequences are GTSNPN and SVGIG (reference sequence). Here the CDR3 reads CAWSVAPFPYTF. The CDR3 nucleotides are TGTGCCTGGAGTGTAGCCCCCTTCCCCTACACCTTC.

This clone has just a few counts. This rearrangement joins TRBV5-1 to TRBJ1-4; D gene unclear. V dropped 4 bases and J dropped 4 bases, with 8 bases sitting between them. The CDR3 runs 13 residues. CDR1 SGHRS and CDR2 YFSETQ come from the germline V gene. CDR3: CASSPGDNEKLFF. Here the CDR3 DNA reads TGCGCCAGCAGCCCGGGAGATAATGAAAAACTGTTTTTT. The variable domain in full, completed from reference TRBV5-1 and TRBJ1-4, reads KAGVTQTPRYLIKTRGQQVTLSCSPISGHRSVSWYQQTPGQGLQFLFEYFSETQRNKGNFPGRFSGRQFSNSRSEMNVSTLELGDSALYLCASSPGDNEKLFFGSGTQLSVL.